The 31 T cell receptor beta chains below were found in one sample sequenced in a study of blood T cells in healthy people across ages. Through a sample-barcoded 5' primer and a J-beta primer mix, a second PCR was run for roughly 6 to 11 cycles. TCRdb analysed the 5' RACE reads with MiXCR anew, one entry per CDR3 protein. The repertoire consists of about 1.4 million distinct CDR3 sequences, with 45% to 70% occurring once and the leading ten covering 6.5% to 8.5%. Sequenced input: blood. The receptors shown here come from a man between 18 and 35 years old in good health.

The chain uses TRBV10-3 and TRBJ2-5, with 7 bases lining up with TRBD2. The J call is uncertain, as TRBJ2-7 better fits the DNA end. Germline-derived CDR1 and CDR2 are ENHRY and SYGVKD. The CDR3 contains 14 residues. The CDR3 sequence: CAIRGGDGGYEQYF. The CDR3 DNA follows: TGTGCCATCAGGGGGGGGGACGGAGGCTACGAGCAGTACTTC.

This clonotype turned up a few times. The gene calls are TRBV7-9 and TRBJ2-1, with 12 bases that match TRBD2. CDR1 SEHNR and CDR2 FQNEAQ come from the germline V gene (reference sequence). V dropped 7 bases and J dropped 5; count of bases not matched to a gene: 9. This CDR3 is 16 amino acids long. The CDR3 sequence: CASTQLRTSGNNEQFF. CDR3 DNA: TGTGCCAGCACCCAACTAAGGACTAGCGGGAACAATGAGCAGTTCTTC.

CDR3 sequence reads: CASSTSGTGKQYF. For the CDR3, the DNA is TGTGCCAGCAGTACGTCCGGGACAGGGAAACAGTATTTT. This rearrangement joins TRBV27 to TRBJ2-3, with 9 bases identical to TRBD1. The germline V gene has CDR1 MNHEY and CDR2 SMNVEV (reference sequence). The V gene end was trimmed by 5 bases and the J gene end by 12 bases; junction bases not matched to a gene: 9. This CDR3 contains 13 residues.

This clonotype came up a few times. This chain connects TRBV9 to TRBJ2-3; the D is unclear. The V and J ends lost 7 bases and 0 bases respectively, with 15 bases between them. The V gene's germline CDR1 is SGDLS and CDR2 YYNGEE. This CDR3 spans 15 amino acids. This CDR3 reads CASRSGPGSTDTQYF. CDR3 bases: TGTGCCAGCCGATCCGGGCCCGGGAGCACAGATACGCAGTATTTT.

This clonotype was seen more than once but under ten times. The V call is TRBV4-2, the J call TRBJ2-7; D tentatively fits TRBD1 or TRBD2 (5 bases each). Trimming removed 4 bases from V and 2 bases from J, with 15 bases in between. CDR1 and CDR2 (germline): LGHNA, YNFKEQ. The CDR3 loop spans 15 amino acids. CDR3 sequence (DNA): TGTGCCAGCAGCCGAAGTGGGACGACCACCTACGAGCAGTACTTC. Encoded protein: CASSRSGTTTYEQYF.

This clonotype showed up just a few times. The chain is built from TRBV10-3 and TRBJ1-1; 9 bases map to TRBD1. There are 13 residues in the CDR3. Germline V gene data show CDR1 as ENHRY and CDR2 as SYGVKD. V shed 6 bases, J shed 10 bases, and the junction held 9 bases outside the gene matches. In DNA form, the CDR3 reads TGTGCCATCAGGGAGCTTGAGGGACAGGGAGCTTTCTTT. Its translation: CAIRELEGQGAFF.

The chain uses TRBV20-1 and TRBJ2-1; D is tentatively TRBD1 or TRBD2 (5 bases each). This CDR3 is built from 16 residues. Germline CDR1 is DFQATT and CDR2 is SNEGSKA (reference sequence). Between the trimmed V and J ends, which lost 0 bases and 0 bases, there was a span of 12 bases. CDR3 region: CSARDTRDHSYNEQFF. Written as DNA, the CDR3 is TGCAGTGCTAGAGATACCCGGGACCACTCCTACAATGAGCAGTTCTTC.

The chain combines TRBV14 with TRBJ1-2, with D tentatively TRBD1 (5 bases). From germline, CDR1 is SGHDN and CDR2 FVKESK. V dropped 2 bases and J dropped 4 bases, with 11 bases sitting between them. This CDR3 contains 14 residues. The CDR3 region is CASSQRGRVYGYTF. CDR3 sequence (DNA): TGTGCCAGCAGCCAAAGGGGAAGGGTCTATGGCTACACCTTC.

The chain employs TRBV12-3 or TRBV12-4 and TRBJ1-2; D not resolved. The CDR3 length is 13 residues. V dropped 0 bases and J dropped 6 bases, with 8 bases sitting between them. The CDR3 spells CASSLASGNGYTF. The CDR3, as DNA: TGTGCCAGCAGTTTAGCGTCTGGGAATGGCTACACCTTC.

For the CDR3, the DNA is TGCGCCAGCAGCCCATTAGCAGGGGTCAACAATGAGCAGTTCTTC. Its protein is CASSPLAGVNNEQFF. The chain is built from TRBV4-1 and TRBJ2-1; D is perhaps TRBD1 (6 bases). V lost 4 bases to trimming and J lost 5 bases, with 15 bases between them. The CDR3 has 15 amino acids. From germline, CDR1 is MGHRA and CDR2 YSYEKL.

The chain combines TRBV4-2 with TRBJ2-1, with D unclear. The CDR3 covers 13 residues. Germline loops: CDR1 LGHNA, CDR2 YNFKEQ. V gave up 1 base and J gave up 9 bases, with 10 bases separating them. The CDR3 loop reads CASSQVETPEQFF. CDR3 nucleotides: TGTGCCAGCAGCCAAGTTGAGACCCCTGAGCAGTTCTTC.

V and J are TRBV10-2 and TRBJ2-1; D gene ambiguous. V lost 7 bases, J lost 8 bases, and 18 bases lay in between. CDR1 is WSHSY and CDR2 is SAAADI in the germline V gene. The CDR3 is 14 residues long. The CDR3, as DNA: TGCGCCAGCATCAGCGACGCTTATCTTTATGAGCAGTTCTTC. Its translation is CASISDAYLYEQFF.

The V and J genes are TRBV5-1 and TRBJ1-2, with D uncertain. This CDR3 contains 14 residues. V was clipped by 1 base and J by 4 bases, with 11 bases between them. Germline V CDR1 and CDR2: SGHRS, YFSETQ. DNA for the CDR3: TGCGCCAGCAGCTTGAAAGCAGAAACCTATGGCTACACCTTC. This encodes CASSLKAETYGYTF. The full variable domain, its missing parts supplied by reference TRBV5-1 and TRBJ1-2, is KAGVTQTPRYLIKTRGQQVTLSCSPISGHRSVSWYQQTPGQGLQFLFEYFSETQRNKGNFPGRFSGRQFSNSRSEMNVSTLELGDSALYLCASSLKAETYGYTFGSGTRLTVV.

The chain recombines TRBV5-1 with TRBJ2-2, with D unclear. In germline, CDR1 is SGHRS, CDR2 YFSETQ. The length of the CDR3 is 15 residues. Trimming left V 0 bases short and J 0 bases short, with 6 bases between. CDR3 loop: CASSLGSSNTGELFF. The CDR3 nucleotides read TGCGCCAGCAGCTTGGGTTCCTCGAACACCGGGGAGCTGTTTTTT.

This clonotype was recorded only once. The chain couples TRBV13 to TRBJ2-5, with D perhaps being TRBD1 or TRBD2 (5 bases each). The J call may be faulty, since TRBJ2-7 better matches the DNA end. The CDR3 is 14 residues long. The germline V gene has CDR1 PRHDT and CDR2 FYEKMQ (reference sequence). The CDR3 reads CASTWDPSGYEQYF. In nucleotides, the CDR3 is TGTGCCTCAACCTGGGACCCATCGGGCTACGAGCAGTACTTC.

The chain is built from TRBV6-1 and TRBJ1-5; TRBD1 matches at 9 bases. This CDR3 has 16 amino acids. The junction had 8 bases not matched to a gene; V was cut back by 5 bases and J by 3 bases. The germline V gene has CDR1 MNHNS and CDR2 SASEGT. The CDR3 bases are TGTGCCAGCAGTTCACAGGGGGCTCTCAACAATCAGCCCCAGCATTTT. Protein: CASSSQGALNNQPQHF.

The chain is built from TRBV19 and TRBJ1-2; tentative D call: TRBD1 (5 bases). Germline loops: CDR1 LNHDA, CDR2 SQIVND (reference sequence). The V end lost 2 bases, the J end lost 8 bases, and 15 bases lay between the germline ends. The CDR3 loop spans 14 amino acids. For the CDR3, the DNA is TGTGCCAGTAGTATAACGACCAACAGGCGGGGCTACACCTTC. Amino acids: CASSITTNRRGYTF.

Note on this clonotype: The germline gene is not matched at one end of the junction; a read error may be the cause. The genes are TRBV9 and TRBJ2-1, with TRBD2 matching over 9 bases. This CDR3 has 15 residues. Germline V gene data show CDR1 as SGDLS and CDR2 as YYNGEE. The CDR3 is CASSVVAGGPQERFF. As DNA, the CDR3 is TGTGCCAGCAGCGTAGTTGCGGGGGGGCCGCAGGAGCGGTTCTTC.

The table lists this clonotype with a count of one. An end of the junction differs from the germline gene, which may be a read error. This chain connects TRBV7-9 to TRBJ2-4; no firm D call. The J call may be wrong; the DNA end is better matched by TRBJ2-7. This CDR3 comprises 12 residues. The germline CDR1 and CDR2 sequences are SEHNR and FQNEAQ (reference sequence). The CDR3 DNA is TGTACCAGCAGCCATACAGTTTACGAGCAGTACTTC. This codes for CTSSHTVYEQYF.

This chain connects TRBV7-9 to TRBJ2-4; TRBD2 might be the D (5 bases). The J call may be incorrect, as the DNA end agrees better with TRBJ2-7. CDR3 length equals 14 residues. From germline, CDR1 is SEHNR and CDR2 FQNEAQ (reference sequence). The CDR3 region is CASSFTGIQYEQYF. As DNA, the CDR3 is TGTGCCAGCAGCTTTACCGGGATCCAGTACGAGCAGTACTTC.

V gene TRBV12-3 or TRBV12-4 combines with J gene TRBJ1-2, with 7 bases identical to TRBD1. The CDR3 runs 16 residues. The ends lost 5 bases at V and 4 bases at J; junction bases unmatched: 13. In DNA, the CDR3 is TGTGCCAGCAGTGACTGGGGACAGCGGACTATCTATGGCTACACCTTC. It specifies CASSDWGQRTIYGYTF.

J is TRBJ1-2 and V is TRBV4-3; D remains ambiguous. Germline-derived CDR1 and CDR2 are LGHNA and YSLEER. The CDR3 is 16 residues long. V was pared by 4 bases and J by 1 base, with 16 bases between. In DNA, the CDR3 is TGCGCCAGCAGCCCCTACCGAGGGCTACTTAACTATGGCTACACCTTC. Amino acids: CASSPYRGLLNYGYTF.

The CDR3 sequence: CASSFQQGVRVEQFF. In DNA form, the CDR3 reads TGTGCCAGCAGTTTCCAGCAGGGGGTTCGGGTTGAGCAGTTCTTC. V gene TRBV12-3 or TRBV12-4 combines with J gene TRBJ2-1; TRBD1 agrees at 7 bases. The CDR3 runs to 15 residues. J lost 9 bases, V lost 3 bases, and 11 bases had no gene match.

The chain recombines TRBV27 with TRBJ2-3; D gene uncertain. The CDR3 covers 16 residues. Germline values: CDR1 MNHEY, CDR2 SMNVEV (reference sequence). Between the trimmed V and J ends, which lost 6 bases and 1 base, there was a span of 17 bases. The CDR3 loop reads CASSDLAGPGTDTQYF. CDR3 nucleotides: TGTGCCAGCAGCGACTTGGCCGGACCTGGCACAGATACGCAGTATTTT.

This rearrangement joins TRBV12-3 or TRBV12-4 to TRBJ2-3, with D hard to call. This CDR3 contains 15 residues. Trimming pared 8 bases from V and 2 bases from J, leaving 17 bases between. The CDR3 reads CASGDLGRPTDTQYF. CDR3 nucleotide sequence: TGTGCCAGCGGCGACCTCGGGCGGCCCACAGATACGCAGTATTTT.

This clonotype was observed a handful of times. The CDR3 sequence is CASSPRSSGSNSGANVLTF. In nucleotides, the CDR3 is TGTGCCAGCAGCCCTCGGTCTAGCGGGTCTAACTCTGGGGCCAACGTCCTGACTTTC. The V call is TRBV21-1, the J call TRBJ2-6; TRBD2, the table's D call, was not compared with the DNA. TRBV21-1 is an annotated pseudogene. This CDR3 spans 19 amino acids.

The genes are TRBV6-1 and TRBJ2-1; the match to TRBD2 covers 10 bases. Germline CDR1 reads MNHNS; CDR2 reads SASEGT. CDR3 length: 16 amino acids. Trimming removed 4 bases from V and 5 bases from J; junction bases left unmatched: 8. The CDR3: CASSGRLAGLNNEQFF. DNA of the CDR3: TGTGCCAGCAGTGGTAGACTAGCGGGCTTAAACAATGAGCAGTTCTTC.

The rearrangement links TRBV28 to TRBJ2-3; D uncertain. Looked up from germline, CDR1 is MDHEN and CDR2 is SYDVKM. Trimming stripped 7 bases from V and 6 bases from J, with 11 bases between. CDR3 length: 12 amino acids. CDR3 DNA: TGTGCCAGCACGAGGCGTGGCGATACGCAGTATTTT. Translated: CASTRRGDTQYF.

This clonotype turned up a few times. The chain joins TRBV5-1 to TRBJ2-1, with 14 bases matching TRBD2. The germline CDR1 and CDR2 sequences are SGHRS and YFSETQ. The CDR3 consists of 12 residues. With V trimmed by 8 bases and J by 13 bases, 5 bases remained unmatched. The chain's CDR3 is CASQGLAGEQFF. In nucleotides, the CDR3 is TGCGCCAGTCAGGGACTAGCGGGAGAACAGTTCTTC.

The chain combines TRBV4-1 with TRBJ1-4; D is ambiguous. CDR1 and CDR2 from the germline V gene are MGHRA and YSYEKL. The CDR3 is 15 residues long. Trimming stripped 0 bases from V and 3 bases from J, with 8 bases between. The CDR3 DNA follows: TGCGCCAGCAGCCAAGAGCGGCAGGCTAATGAAAAACTGTTTTTT. Protein product: CASSQERQANEKLFF.

The chain uses TRBV12-3 or TRBV12-4 and TRBJ1-3; D is possibly TRBD1 (5 bases). Trimming stripped 6 bases from V and 4 bases from J, with 7 bases between. This CDR3 is 12 amino acids long. Here the CDR3 DNA reads TGTGCCAGCAGCAGGGAAGGAAACACCATATATTTT. This translates into CASSREGNTIYF.